These T cell receptor beta chains were read from a single sample in a study of identical twins. TCRdb processed the 5' RACE reads anew with MiXCR; each CDR3 protein has one entry. Of around 490,000 distinct CDR3 sequences listed, roughly an eighth are singletons. The same data also contributed to another study, on yellow fever vaccine responses in identical twins.

Material: CD4+ T cells sorted from blood. All receptors derive from a woman between 18 and 29 years old in good health. CDR3s include the opening cysteine and the closing phenylalanine or tryptophan. The D gene is left open where the match is weak. Size is omitted from some rows. Given values are once, few, many or a class for expanded clones.

clone size,J gene,V gene,D gene,CDR3 DNA,CDR3 protein
-,TRBJ1-6,TRBV6-1,-,TGTGCCAGTACGGACGGTGGTAGTTCACCCCTCCACTTT,CASTDGGSSPLHF
-,TRBJ2-7,TRBV7-3,TRBD2,TGTGCCAGCAGCCCGAAGGCTAGCGGGGCCTACGAGCAGTACTTC,CASSPKASGAYEQYF
-,TRBJ2-7,TRBV5-1,-,TGCGCCAGCAGCACCAGGACGGGTAGCTACGAGCAGTACTTC,CASSTRTGSYEQYF
-,TRBJ2-3,TRBV6-1,-,TGTGCCAGCAGTGAACAGGGATACAGCACAGATACGCAGTATTTT,CASSEQGYSTDTQYF
-,TRBJ2-7,TRBV7-9,-,TGTGCCAGCAGCTTAGACCCGAATCAATCAGGATACGAGCAGTACTTC,CASSLDPNQSGYEQYF
few,TRBJ1-4,TRBV12-3/TRBV12-4,-,TGTGCCAGCAGTTTAGGGGTTACAGCACCAAATGAAAAACTGTTTTTT,CASSLGVTAPNEKLFF
few,TRBJ2-3,TRBV11-3,-,TGTGCCAGCAGCGACTATACAGATACGCAGTATTTT,CASSDYTDTQYF
-,TRBJ2-7,TRBV7-2,-,TGTGCCAGCACCGCTAACACCTATGTCGAGCAGTACTTC,CASTANTYVEQYF
-,TRBJ2-1,TRBV28,TRBD2,TGTGCCAGCCGCTTCTCGGGGGGGGGCAATGAGCAGTTCTTC,CASRFSGGGNEQFF
many,TRBJ2-1,TRBV9,TRBD2,TGTGCCAGCAGCGTAACTTTAGTGGGGTCTTCGGGGGGAACAAACAATGAGCAGTTCTTC,CASSVTLVGSSGGTNNEQFF
-,TRBJ1-6,TRBV10-3,TRBD1,TGTGCCATCAGGGACAGGGGAGATAATTCACCCCTCCACTTT,CAIRDRGDNSPLHF
few,TRBJ2-5,TRBV9,-,TGTGCCAGCAGCCCCGGAGGGGGCGGTGAGACCCAGTACTTC,CASSPGGGGETQYF
few,TRBJ2-1,TRBV7-2,TRBD2,TGTGCCAGCAGCCCTAGCGGGAGTCGTATGTTCTTC,CASSPSGSRMFF
-,TRBJ2-7,TRBV6-2/TRBV6-3,TRBD1,TGTGCCAGCAGCAAAGGACAGGGAAAATCCTACGAGCAGTACTTC,CASSKGQGKSYEQYF
-,TRBJ2-6,TRBV5-1,TRBD1,TGCGCCAGCAGCTTGGGGGACAGGGCTGGGGCCAACGTCCTGACTTTC,CASSLGDRAGANVLTF
-,TRBJ2-3,TRBV24-1,TRBD1,TGTGCCACCAGTGATCGAGCGACAGGGACCATAGATACGCAGTATTTT,CATSDRATGTIDTQYF
-,TRBJ2-5,TRBV6-5,-,TGTGCCAGCAGTTACTCGACGTATAGTGAGACCCAGTACTTC,CASSYSTYSETQYF
few,TRBJ2-1,TRBV20-1,TRBD2,TGCAGTGCTCTCGGGACTAGCGGGATCGGGTCCTACAATGAGCAGTTCTTC,CSALGTSGIGSYNEQFF
few,TRBJ2-1,TRBV2,TRBD2,TGTGCCAGCGGGACTAGCGGGGACCATGAGCAGTTCTTC,CASGTSGDHEQFF
few,TRBJ2-7,TRBV27,TRBD1,TGTGCCAGCAGTGTAATGGACAGGGGGGGCTTGGAGCAGTACTTC,CASSVMDRGGLEQYF
few,TRBJ2-1,TRBV7-2,-,TGTGCCAGCAGCCAAAAGTTGTACAATGAGCAGTTCTTC,CASSQKLYNEQFF
-,TRBJ2-3,TRBV5-1,-,TGCGCCAGCAGCTCCCGGGGACTCCAAGGCACAGATACGCAGTATTTT,CASSSRGLQGTDTQYF
few,TRBJ2-7,TRBV6-5,-,TGTGCCAGCAGTTACTCGTCCCAGGGGTGGTACGAGCAGTACTTC,CASSYSSQGWYEQYF
many,TRBJ2-3,TRBV5-1,-,TGCGCCAGCAGCTTGCCGGGGTTGGATACGCAGTATTTT,CASSLPGLDTQYF
-,TRBJ1-6,TRBV12-3/TRBV12-4,-,TGTGCCAGCAGTTTTTATAGCTCCTATAATTCACCCCTCCACTTT,CASSFYSSYNSPLHF
-,TRBJ1-2,TRBV10-3,TRBD1,TGTGCCATCAGTGAAGGGGGCTGGGGCTACACCTTC,CAISEGGWGYTF
-,TRBJ2-5,TRBV28,-,TGTGCCAGCAGGGAGGACGGGCGAGAGACCCAGTACTTC,CASREDGRETQYF
-,TRBJ1-5,TRBV9,-,TGTGCCAGCAGCGTAGGTGTCGGGGATCAGCCCCAGCATTTT,CASSVGVGDQPQHF
few,TRBJ2-5,TRBV29-1,-,TGCAGCGCTGGGGGGGAGACCCAGTACTTC,CSAGGETQYF
-,TRBJ2-1,TRBV12-3/TRBV12-4,TRBD2,TGTGCCAGCAGTCACGGACTAGCGGGAGGCTACAATGAGCAGTTCTTC,CASSHGLAGGYNEQFF
many,TRBJ2-5,TRBV20-1,-,TGCAGTGCTAGAGGGGGGGCCCTACCTCAGGAGACCCAGTACTTC,CSARGGALPQETQYF
-,TRBJ2-1,TRBV5-1,TRBD2,TGCGCCAGCAGTCCTCTTACTAGCGGGGGTTCCAATGAGCAGTTCTTC,CASSPLTSGGSNEQFF
-,TRBJ1-1,TRBV3-1,-,TGTGCCAGCACCTCGAGGGGGGGTGGAGGAGCTTTCTTT,CASTSRGGGGAFF
-,TRBJ2-5,TRBV6-2/TRBV6-3,-,TGTGCCAGCGGTGGGACGTTTACCTCTGGGACCCAGTACTTC,CASGGTFTSGTQYF
many,TRBJ1-2,TRBV11-2,TRBD1,TGTGCCAGCAGCCCACAGGGGGTACGGTATGGCTACACCTTC,CASSPQGVRYGYTF
few,TRBJ2-4,TRBV24-1,-,TGTGCCACCAGTGAGACAGGGAGGAACATTCAGTACTTC,CATSETGRNIQYF
many,TRBJ1-2,TRBV7-2,-,TGTGCCAGCAGCTTAAACAGGGTTGATGGCTACACCTTC,CASSLNRVDGYTF
many,TRBJ1-1,TRBV29-1,-,TGCAGCGCGGAAGAAAACACTGAAGCTTTCTTT,CSAEENTEAFF
few,TRBJ2-3,TRBV20-1,-,TGCAGTGCTCCCCACACAGATACGCAGTATTTT,CSAPHTDTQYF
few,TRBJ2-1,TRBV19,-,TGTGCCAGTAGTATCCAGCGGGCTTACAATGAGCAGTTCTTC,CASSIQRAYNEQFF
many,TRBJ1-1,TRBV12-3/TRBV12-4,TRBD1,TGTGCCAGCAGTTTGATTCGGGACAGACGGACTGAAGCTTTCTTT,CASSLIRDRRTEAFF
many,TRBJ1-4,TRBV12-3/TRBV12-4,-,TGTGCCAGCAGTTTAGCAGGGGCAACTAATGAAAAACTGTTTTTT,CASSLAGATNEKLFF
few,TRBJ2-7,TRBV7-2,TRBD2,TGTGCCAGCAGCCTCATACTAGCGGGAGAGGTGTACTTC,CASSLILAGEVYF
few,TRBJ2-5,TRBV20-1,TRBD2,TGCAGTGCTAGCGGGAGGGCCCTGGAGACCCAGTACTTC,CSASGRALETQYF
few,TRBJ1-4,TRBV29-1,TRBD1,TGCAGCGTTGATCTGGACAGGGGGCGGTCAACTAATAAAAAACTGTTTTTT,CSVDLDRGRSTNKKLFF
many,TRBJ2-1,TRBV20-1,TRBD2,TGCAGTGCCCTCTCCAGCGGGGCCTCCTACAATGAGCAGTTCTTC,CSALSSGASYNEQFF
many,TRBJ2-1,TRBV6-1,-,TGTGCCAGCAGTCCAAGGTGGACCTACAATGAGCAGTTCTTC,CASSPRWTYNEQFF
many,TRBJ2-4,TRBV20-1,TRBD2,TGCAGTGCTTCCGGGACTAGCGGGAGGGGGGAAAACATTCAGTACTTC,CSASGTSGRGENIQYF
many,TRBJ2-1,TRBV14,-,TGTGCCAGCAGCCAGAGTCCCGAGCTCTTC,CASSQSPELF
-,TRBJ2-2,TRBV20-1,TRBD1,TGCAGTGCTAGACTCCAGCGACAGGGTAGTTTGCGTGGCACCGGGGAGCTGTTTTTT,CSARLQRQGSLRGTGELFF
-,TRBJ1-6,TRBV6-5,-,TGTGCCAGCAGTTACTACAGGATTAATAATTCACCCCTCCACTTT,CASSYYRINNSPLHF
-,TRBJ2-7,TRBV3-1,TRBD1,TGTGCCAGCAGCCAAGAATGGCAGGGGGTTGACTACGAGCAGTACTTC,CASSQEWQGVDYEQYF
-,TRBJ2-6,TRBV6-5,-,TGTGCCAGCAGTTACTCTATCTCTGGGGCCAACGTCCTGACTTTC,CASSYSISGANVLTF
few,TRBJ2-7,TRBV5-1,TRBD2,TGCGCCAGCAGCGACCCTAGCGGGAGGCCCTACGAGCAGTACTTC,CASSDPSGRPYEQYF
few,TRBJ2-4,TRBV5-4,TRBD2,TGTGCCAGCAGCTTGGAATGGTCAAGCGGGGGGGTCGACACCTCCAAAAACATTCAGTACTTC,CASSLEWSSGGVDTSKNIQYF